This T cell receptor beta chain was retrieved from a study of shared clonotypes between healthy human individuals. Negatively enriched CD4+ T cells were divided by CD45RA into naive and memory. A word on this clone: The antigen is not known.

Every immunoSEQ plate was one replicate of a subset's evenly spread DNA. Replicate PCRs for sorted subsets used approximately 190 ng DNA; this equaled 25,000 to 35,000 T cell genomes. Clones were sequenced by immunoSEQ multiplex PCR, and TCRdb holds only the in-frame ones, with some missing. The profile shows some 2.1 million clones, roughly 95% of them singletons. The CDR3 spans 16 residues. Germline lookup yields CDR1 MNHEY and CDR2 SMNVEV (reference sequence). The V end lost 5 bases, the J end lost 6 bases, and 23 bases lay between the germline ends. General observations from the study: Non-shared clonotypes showed lower generation probabilities than clonotypes common to all four donors.

This receptor was identified in a man between 18 and 35 years old in good health. The sequenced sample was naive CD4+ T cells sorted from blood. Subset defined: CD45RA+ positively selected. The V and J genes are TRBV27 and TRBJ2-7; weak D call: TRBD1 (6 bases). The CDR3, as DNA: TGTGCCAGCAGTCCCCCCAAGGCACAGGGTCAGGTCGAGCAGTACTTC. This translates into CASSPPKAQGQVEQYF.